What follows are 7 T cell receptor beta chains derived from one specimen sequenced in a study of technical replicates of blood from several donors. Here immunoSEQ multiplex PCR was the method, and the copy in TCRdb shows in-frame clones only, minus some. The sample carries about 9,400 clones, 91% recorded once. Sequencing used PBMCs. These receptors all come from a human donor in good health.

The chain carries TRBV27 and TRBJ1-1; D uncertain. V lost 2 bases to trimming and J lost 4 bases, with 11 bases between them. CDR1 and CDR2 (germline): MNHEY, SMNVEV (reference sequence). This CDR3 has 14 residues. This CDR3 reads CASSLRGGSTEAFF. The CDR3 DNA reads TGTGCCAGCAGTTTACGGGGTGGGAGCACTGAAGCTTTCTTT.

This chain joins TRBV7-9 and TRBJ1-5; D gene uncertain. Germline assignment: CDR1 SEHNR and CDR2 FQNEAQ (reference sequence). CDR3 length: 15 amino acids. Trimming removed 8 bases at V and 0 bases at J, with 14 bases between. The CDR3 sequence is CASGGEGNSNQPQHF. The CDR3 nucleotides are TGTGCCAGCGGAGGAGAGGGAAATAGCAATCAGCCCCAGCATTTT.

The genes are TRBV7-2 and TRBJ2-3, with a weak D call TRBD2 (6 bases). The CDR3 has 15 amino acids. Trimming cost V 1 base and J 5 bases, with 13 bases left between them. Germline V gene sequence: CDR1 SGHTA, CDR2 FQGNSA. This chain's CDR3 is CASSLGMGGVDTQYF. CDR3 coding DNA: TGTGCCAGCAGCTTAGGTATGGGAGGTGTAGATACGCAGTATTTT.

This chain uses TRBV9 with TRBJ1-1; 9 nucleotides match TRBD1. There are 14 residues in the CDR3. V shed 0 bases, J shed 3 bases, and the junction held 0 bases outside the gene matches. Germline-derived CDR1 and CDR2 are SGDLS and YYNGEE. CDR3 sequence: CASSVGDRDTEAFF. The CDR3 region has the DNA TGTGCCAGCAGCGTAGGGGACAGGGACACTGAAGCTTTCTTT.

The CDR3 spells CASSGTPTYEQYF. The CDR3 nucleotides read TGTGCCTCCAGCGGGACACCCACCTACGAGCAGTACTTC. The chain uses TRBV30 and TRBJ2-7; the D gene is possibly TRBD2 (7 bases). The CDR3 runs to 13 residues. Germline CDR1 is GTSNPN and CDR2 is SVGIG (reference sequence). Trimming pared 7 bases from V and 2 bases from J, leaving 15 bases between.

The rearrangement joins TRBV6-1 to TRBJ2-4, with TRBD2 matching over 7 bases. This CDR3 spans 15 amino acids. V gave up 6 bases and J gave up 3 bases; unmatched junction bases: 8. Germline CDR1 is MNHNS and CDR2 is SASEGT. CDR3 bases: TGTGCCAGCAGGCCAGGCGGGGGTGGCAAAAACATTCAGTACTTC. Encoded protein: CASRPGGGGKNIQYF.

This chain joins TRBV30 and TRBJ1-2; D is uncertain. Germline V gene data show CDR1 as GTSNPN and CDR2 as SVGIG (reference sequence). The V end lost 4 bases, the J end lost 3 bases, and 9 bases lay between the germline ends. This CDR3 has 12 amino acids. CDR3 DNA: TGTGCCTGGATATCGTTATACTATGGCTACACCTTC. It specifies CAWISLYYGYTF.